Listed below are T cell receptor beta chains from one sample, sequenced in a study of T-cell memory formation after mild COVID-19. MiXCR, applied by TCRdb to the 5' RACE reads, yields one record per CDR3 protein. The data hold hundreds of thousands of distinct CDR3 sequences, with approximately 15% observed a single time. What was sequenced was PBMCs or a T cell subset sorted from them (not recorded which). The origin of the receptors is a man younger than 35 who had mild COVID-19 (a few samples of this study predate the infection). Cell type and time point are not known. The conserved cysteine and the conserved F or W are not part of the CDR3 here. The order of the fields is J gene, V gene, CDR3 protein.

>TRBJ1-1|TRBV6-1
ASSRQGATEAF
>TRBJ2-7|TRBV5-1
ASAVSPSRVEQY
>TRBJ2-4|TRBV29-1
SVPLRNIQY
>TRBJ2-1|TRBV9
ASSVVGSYNEQF
>TRBJ1-2|TRBV7-2
ASSLAYAENYGYT
>TRBJ1-5|TRBV4-1
ASSQDRAGRQPQH
>TRBJ2-1|TRBV14
ASSQVRNYNEQF
>TRBJ1-4|TRBV12-3/TRBV12-4
ASSFRTGSEKLF
>TRBJ2-7|TRBV29-1
SVGGFNEQY
>TRBJ1-5|TRBV12-3/TRBV12-4
ASSFLAGQGDQPQH
>TRBJ2-1|TRBV7-2
ASSLGGAGWYEQF
>TRBJ2-5|TRBV6-2/TRBV6-3
ASSTEGGMETQY
>TRBJ1-5|TRBV4-1
ASSQEGSTGLQH
>TRBJ2-2|TRBV7-2
ASSWAGGANTGELF
>TRBJ2-7|TRBV9
ASSQTSGGRSYEQY
>TRBJ1-4|TRBV11-2
ASSLSRSEKLF
>TRBJ2-2|TRBV9
ASSGGRTGELF
>TRBJ2-4|TRBV11-2
ASSSSD
>TRBJ2-1|TRBV6-2/TRBV6-3
ASSYGPWGDEQF
>TRBJ1-2|TRBV4-3
ASSHTPTGEMGGYT
>TRBJ1-2|TRBV25-1
ASLATGGLINYGYT
>TRBJ2-5|TRBV24-1
ATSKTSRQTQY
>TRBJ2-5|TRBV5-1
ASNSGNRGQETQY
>TRBJ2-1|TRBV3-1
ASSHGRGGEQF
>TRBJ2-3|TRBV27
ASSPQRQGKDTQY
>TRBJ2-5|TRBV14
ASQQGIQETQY
>TRBJ2-3|TRBV14
ASSQDPHDTQY
>TRBJ2-5|TRBV7-9
ASSTRGYQETQY
>TRBJ1-4|TRBV7-6
ASSPRPSEKLF
>TRBJ2-5|TRBV4-1
ASSPPGALGLNQETQY
>TRBJ2-1|TRBV7-3
ASSGTAGTGTNEQF
>TRBJ2-5|TRBV7-2
ASRSRGEYQETQY
>TRBJ2-7|TRBV6-2/TRBV6-3
ASVRLAGSSYEQY
>TRBJ2-5|TRBV5-1
ASSLGLLQETQY
>TRBJ2-5|TRBV29-1
SVEARGEETQY
>TRBJ1-2|TRBV6-5
ASSYSISTDYGYT
>TRBJ1-4|TRBV20-1
SGGAPTNEKLF
>TRBJ2-2|TRBV12-3/TRBV12-4
ASTLPELAGTGELF
>TRBJ1-2|TRBV7-9
ASSFPEGAANYGYT
>TRBJ1-1|TRBV6-2/TRBV6-3
ASRRDLNTEAF
>TRBJ1-1|TRBV5-5
ASSLPSMNTEAF
>TRBJ2-5|TRBV7-2
ASSSVRLGGGQETQY
>TRBJ1-2|TRBV4-3
ASSQDGRFYGYT
>TRBJ2-1|TRBV7-9
ASSLGQGTYNEQF
>TRBJ1-1|TRBV21-1
ASMLQGEGTEAF
>TRBJ2-7|TRBV20-1
SARKNWDRQREQY
>TRBJ2-2|TRBV29-1
SVRVANTGELF
>TRBJ2-5|TRBV9
ASSLTPTAAETQY
>TRBJ1-2|TRBV20-1
SAQTDYGYT
>TRBJ1-5|TRBV3-1
ASSQGVGEQPKH
>TRBJ2-2|TRBV4-2
ASSQVGFTPNTGELF
>TRBJ1-6|TRBV5-1
ASSDGRGGRSPLH
>TRBJ2-7|TRBV10-3
AMGKSSYEQY
>TRBJ1-2|TRBV6-5
ASIGGRLYGYT
>TRBJ1-5|TRBV6-5
ASSKAQYSNQPQH